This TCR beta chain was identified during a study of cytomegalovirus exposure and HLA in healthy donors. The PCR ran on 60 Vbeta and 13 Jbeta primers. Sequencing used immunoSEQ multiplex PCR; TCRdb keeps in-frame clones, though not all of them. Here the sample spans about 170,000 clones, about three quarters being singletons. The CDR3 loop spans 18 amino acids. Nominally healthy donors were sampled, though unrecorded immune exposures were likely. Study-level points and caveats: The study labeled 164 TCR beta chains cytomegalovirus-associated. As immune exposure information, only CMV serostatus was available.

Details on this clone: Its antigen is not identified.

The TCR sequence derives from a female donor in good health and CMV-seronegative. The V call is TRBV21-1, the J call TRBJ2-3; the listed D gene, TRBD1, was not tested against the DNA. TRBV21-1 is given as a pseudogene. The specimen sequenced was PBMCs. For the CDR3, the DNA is TGTGCCAGCAGCAAACGGGCCCCCAGGGCACCGGACACAGATACGCAGTATTTT. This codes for CASSKRAPRAPDTDTQYF.